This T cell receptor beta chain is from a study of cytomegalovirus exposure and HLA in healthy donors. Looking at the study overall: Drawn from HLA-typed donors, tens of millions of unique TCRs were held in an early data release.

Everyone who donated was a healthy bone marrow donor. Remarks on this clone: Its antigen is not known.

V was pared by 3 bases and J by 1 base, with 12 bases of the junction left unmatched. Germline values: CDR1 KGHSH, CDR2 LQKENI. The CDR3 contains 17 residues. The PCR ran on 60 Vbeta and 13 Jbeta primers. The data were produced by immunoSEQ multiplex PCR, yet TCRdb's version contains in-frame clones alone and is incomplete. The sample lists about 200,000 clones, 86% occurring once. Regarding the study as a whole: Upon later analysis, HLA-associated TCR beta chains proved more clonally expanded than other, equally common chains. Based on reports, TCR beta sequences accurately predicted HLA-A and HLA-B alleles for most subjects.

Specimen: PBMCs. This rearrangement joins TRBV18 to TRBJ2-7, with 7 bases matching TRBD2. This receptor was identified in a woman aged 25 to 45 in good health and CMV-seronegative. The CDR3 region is CASSPSPRGGLSYEQYF. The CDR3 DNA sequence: TGTGCCAGCTCACCCTCGCCCCGCGGGGGACTTTCCTACGAGCAGTACTTC.